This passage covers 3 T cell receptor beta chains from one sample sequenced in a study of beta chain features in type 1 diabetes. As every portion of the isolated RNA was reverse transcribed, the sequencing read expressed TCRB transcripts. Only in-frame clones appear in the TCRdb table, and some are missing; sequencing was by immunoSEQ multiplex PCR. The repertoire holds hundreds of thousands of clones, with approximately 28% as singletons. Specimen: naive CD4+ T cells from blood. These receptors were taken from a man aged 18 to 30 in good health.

CDR3 protein: CSVGEETQYF. DNA of the CDR3: TGCAGCGTTGGGGAAGAGACCCAGTACTTC. This chain connects TRBV29-1 to TRBJ2-5; D is unclear. CDR3 length: 10 residues. V shed 4 bases and J shed 3 bases, with 3 bases lying between them. Germline V CDR1 and CDR2: SQVTM, ANQGSEA.

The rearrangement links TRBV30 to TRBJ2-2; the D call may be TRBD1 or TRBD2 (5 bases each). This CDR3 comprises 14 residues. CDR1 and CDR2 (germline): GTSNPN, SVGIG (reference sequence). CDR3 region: CAYTWNWGTGELFF. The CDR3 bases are TGTGCTTACACCTGGAACTGGGGGACCGGGGAGCTGTTTTTT.

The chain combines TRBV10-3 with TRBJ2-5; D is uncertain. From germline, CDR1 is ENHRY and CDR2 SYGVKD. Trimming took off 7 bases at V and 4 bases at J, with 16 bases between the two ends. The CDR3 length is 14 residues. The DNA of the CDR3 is TGTGCCATCAAAATGGACCGCTCCGCAGAGACCCAGTACTTC. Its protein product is CAIKMDRSAETQYF.